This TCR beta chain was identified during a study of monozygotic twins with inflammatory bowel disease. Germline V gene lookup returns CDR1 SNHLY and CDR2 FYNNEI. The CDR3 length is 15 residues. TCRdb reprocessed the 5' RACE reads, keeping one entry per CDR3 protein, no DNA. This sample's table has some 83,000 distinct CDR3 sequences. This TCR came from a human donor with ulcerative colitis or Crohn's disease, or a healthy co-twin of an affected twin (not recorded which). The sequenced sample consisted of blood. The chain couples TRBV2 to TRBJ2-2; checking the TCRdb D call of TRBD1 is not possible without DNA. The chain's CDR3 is CASSRGGPQGGELFF.